These 11 T cell receptor beta chains share one sample of origin, sequenced in a study of T-cell reconstitution after alpha-beta-depleted transplantation in children (TCRdb year 2016). The treatment or condition label, as the study defines it: allogeneic hematopoietic cell transplantation with graft depleted of TCRalphabeta T cells and CD19 B cells. Libraries were made using PCR. Sequencer: Illumina HiSeq 2500. To normalize quantification of the TCRbeta repertoire, the TCR libraries were built with molecular barcoding that relied on unique molecular identifiers. The public reads were reprocessed in TCRdb via fastp at Q25 and MiXCR, keeping in-frame beta chains. Identical CDR3 protein sequences are pooled into one entry, listed with their most common genes and DNA. A total of 110,000 or so distinct CDR3 sequences appear in this sample, about 6.5% of them only once. The top ten clones comprise about 23% of the sample.

Sequencing used PBMCs, mostly from graft donor cells, obtained 360 days after TCRalphabeta/CD19-depleted stem cell transplant. These receptors originate from a male patient aged 2 to 9 who had a stem cell transplant for acute lymphoblastic leukemia, so the T cells may come from the graft donor.

This clonotype was detected a few times. This chain uses TRBV4-3 with TRBJ2-7, with D perhaps matching TRBD2 (5 bases). Germline V gene data show CDR1 as LGHNA and CDR2 as YSLEER. The CDR3 has 15 residues. Between the trimmed V and J ends, which lost 1 base and 2 bases, there was a span of 12 bases. CDR3 sequence: CASSQGEIPPYEQYF. For the CDR3, the DNA is TGCGCCAGCAGCCAAGGGGAGATACCACCCTACGAGCAGTACTTC.

This chain connects TRBV4-3 to TRBJ2-4; a possible D gene is TRBD1 (6 bases). Trimming removed 0 bases from V and 10 bases from J, with 19 bases in between. The CDR3 extends over 16 amino acids. Per germline, CDR1 LGHNA and CDR2 YSLEER. The CDR3 nucleotides read TGCGCCAGCAGCCAAGATCGACAGGCCCCCTTTATGATTCAGTACTTC. Translating gives CASSQDRQAPFMIQYF.

This clonotype appeared a few times. V gene TRBV7-2 combines with J gene TRBJ1-2; 10 bases map to TRBD1. From germline, CDR1 is SGHTA and CDR2 FQGNSA. The length of the CDR3 is 15 residues. With V trimmed by 6 bases and J by 8 bases, 12 bases remained unmatched. CDR3 in DNA: TGTGCCAGCAGACTACCCCCGGGACAGGGGAACGGCTACACCTTC. This sequence encodes CASRLPPGQGNGYTF. Full variable domain (rest looked up from reference TRBV7-2 and TRBJ1-2): GAGVSQSPSNKVTEKGKDVELRCDPISGHTALYWYRQSLGQGLEFLIYFQGNSAPDKSGLPSDRFSAERTGGSVSTLTIQRTQQEDSAVYLCASRLPPGQGNGYTFGSGTRLTVV.

This clonotype was counted at least ten times. The chain is built from TRBV7-9 and TRBJ2-7, with D perhaps TRBD1 or TRBD2 (5 bases each). This CDR3 has 14 residues. V lost 5 bases, J lost 3 bases, and 14 bases lay in between. Germline CDR1 reads SEHNR; CDR2 reads FQNEAQ (reference sequence). The CDR3 nucleotides read TGTGCCAGCAGCCTCCCGGGACCAAACTACGAGCAGTACTTC. It codes for CASSLPGPNYEQYF.

This clonotype was seen only a few times. J is TRBJ2-7 and V is TRBV7-6; D is possibly TRBD1 or TRBD2 (5 bases each). With 1 base removed from V and 0 bases from J, the gap between germline ends came to 13 bases. CDR1 SGHVS and CDR2 FNYEAQ come from the germline V gene. The CDR3 loop spans 16 amino acids. The CDR3 coding sequence is TGTGCCAGCAGCTTAGAGACAACTAGGGGCTCCTACGAGCAGTACTTC. Its protein product is CASSLETTRGSYEQYF. Full variable domain (outside the CDR3, taken from reference TRBV7-6 and TRBJ2-7): GAGVSQSPRYKVTKRGQDVALRCDPISGHVSLYWYRQALGQGPEFLTYFNYEAQQDKSGLPNDRFSAERPEGSISTLTIQRTEQRDSAMYRCASSLETTRGSYEQYFGPGTRLTVT.

This clonotype was seen many times. This rearrangement joins TRBV14 to TRBJ2-4; 9 nucleotides agree with TRBD1. Germline lookup yields CDR1 SGHDN and CDR2 FVKESK. V lost 3 bases, J lost 3 bases, and 9 bases stayed unmatched. This CDR3 comprises 17 residues. The DNA for the CDR3 is TGTGCCAGCAGCCATAGCATCCGGGACAGGGTCAAAAACATTCAGTACTTC. Translation: CASSHSIRDRVKNIQYF.

The chain uses TRBV5-6 and TRBJ1-6, with D unclear. The germline V gene has CDR1 SGHDT and CDR2 YYEEEE. This CDR3 comprises 13 residues. V was shortened by 5 bases and J by 7 bases, with 10 bases between the two germline ends. The CDR3 is CASSPGPNSPLHF. DNA for the CDR3: TGTGCCAGCAGTCCCGGGCCAAATTCACCCCTCCACTTT.

This clonotype was observed a handful of times. The gene calls are TRBV6-1 and TRBJ2-7; D is ambiguous. V dropped 8 bases and J dropped 5 bases, with 7 bases sitting between them. The germline V gene has CDR1 MNHNS and CDR2 SASEGT. CDR3 length: 10 amino acids. The chain's CDR3 is CASRWDEQYF. The DNA of the CDR3 is TGTGCCAGCCGGTGGGACGAGCAGTACTTC.

V and J are TRBV7-3 and TRBJ2-3, with 8 bases lining up with TRBD2. The CDR3 contains 17 residues. The V segment lost 0 bases and the J segment 6 bases; nucleotides outside the gene matches: 11. From germline, CDR1 is SGHTA and CDR2 FQGTGA. CDR3 nucleotides: TGTGCCAGCAGCTTAACGTTGCCGGGAGGGCCGGAGGATACGCAGTATTTT. This codes for CASSLTLPGGPEDTQYF.

CDR3 coding DNA: TGTGCCAGCAGCGTAGCTAGACAGACAACGAACACCGGGGAGCTGTTTTTT. Its protein product is CASSVARQTTNTGELFF. J is TRBJ2-2 and V is TRBV9; TRBD1 might be the D (5 bases). Per the germline V gene, CDR1 is SGDLS and CDR2 is YYNGEE. Deletions cut 0 bases from V and 0 bases from J, with 12 bases between. The CDR3 has 17 residues.

This clonotype was seen ten or more times. This rearrangement joins TRBV29-1 to TRBJ2-1; 11 nucleotides line up with TRBD2. Losses at the gene ends were 1 base for V and 9 bases for J; bases not matched to a gene: 11. Germline assignment: CDR1 SQVTM and CDR2 ANQGSEA. CDR3 length: 16 amino acids. The CDR3 sequence is CSVEGRVAGGPGEQFF. The CDR3 bases are TGCAGCGTTGAAGGTCGGGTAGCGGGAGGGCCCGGTGAGCAGTTCTTC.